This entry concerns a single TCR beta chain. Its specificity is not known. The protocol was immunoSEQ multiplex PCR, while the TCRdb copy is restricted to in-frame clones and leaves out a portion. The table shows 72,000 or so clones, with 80% to 90% occurring only once. Second doses were pooled across both intervals (about 4 or about 12 weeks). The data belong to a study of T cell responses to AZD1222 COVID-19 vaccine. Findings and caveats of the study: Spike-specific TCR breadth and depth were elevated following two AZD1222 doses. It should be noted that donors were predominantly white British and more often female, and clonal diversity was possibly underestimated.

CDR1 SGHAT and CDR2 FQNNGV come from the germline V gene. V shed 5 bases, J shed 3 bases, and the junction held 7 bases outside the gene matches. The CDR3 totals 15 residues. The origin of this receptor is an adult who received the AZD1222 COVID-19 vaccine. The gene calls are TRBV11-2 and TRBJ1-3; 7 bases are shared with TRBD1. The sample in question was peripheral blood, obtained 28 days after the second AZD1222 dose. This CDR3 is CASSPRGGSGNTIYF. CDR3 bases: TGTGCCAGCAGCCCACGAGGGGGCAGTGGAAACACCATATATTTT.